The 22 T cell receptor beta chains given below trace back to one sample, sequenced in a study of blood T cells in healthy people across ages. A sample-barcoded 5' primer and a J-beta primer mix were used in a second PCR of about 7 to 12 cycles. One entry per CDR3 protein, called by TCRdb with MiXCR from the 5' RACE reads. The repertoire holds roughly 1,500,000 distinct CDR3 sequences, with about 35% as singletons. The specimen was blood. Receptor source: a woman aged 25 to 39 in good health.

This clonotype was observed at least ten times. The chain has TRBV27 and TRBJ1-1; 7 nucleotides align to TRBD1. Germline trimming cut 4 bases from V and 2 bases from J; bases unmatched to any gene: 4. In germline, CDR1 is MNHEY, CDR2 SMNVEV (reference sequence). The length of the CDR3 is 14 residues. CDR3 in amino acids: CASSSRTGNTEAFF. CDR3 nucleotide sequence: TGTGCCAGCAGTTCCCGGACAGGAAACACTGAAGCTTTCTTT.

In its sample, this clonotype was seen many times. The chain joins TRBV7-2 to TRBJ1-2, with D possibly TRBD1 on 5 matching bases. CDR1 is SGHTA and CDR2 is FQGNSA in the germline V gene. The CDR3 has 14 amino acids. V gave up 3 bases and J gave up 3 bases, with 11 bases separating them. CDR3 amino acids: CASSFQGNYYGYTF. CDR3 nucleotides: TGTGCCAGCAGCTTCCAGGGAAACTACTATGGCTACACCTTC.

This clonotype is a singleton in its sample. The chain couples TRBV5-1 to TRBJ1-4, with 11 bases identical to TRBD1. With 7 bases clipped from V and 8 bases from J, the junction kept 7 bases outside the gene matches. This CDR3 spans 14 amino acids. Germline loops: CDR1 SGHRS, CDR2 YFSETQ. CDR3 nucleotides: TGCGCCAGCTGCGGACAGGGGGCGCGAGAAAAACTGTTTTTT. This sequence encodes CASCGQGAREKLFF.

This clonotype was counted only a few times. V is TRBV28 and J is TRBJ1-5; no definite D call. CDR3 length: 12 amino acids. In germline, CDR1 is MDHEN, CDR2 SYDVKM. V was clipped by 1 base and J by 6 bases, with 4 bases between them. In DNA form, the CDR3 reads TGTGCCAGCAGTTTATTCGCTCAGCCCCAGCATTTT. It is translated as CASSLFAQPQHF.

This clonotype came up many times. CDR3 sequence reads: CSVQKGPKNQPQHF. CDR3 nucleotides: TGCAGTGTTCAAAAGGGACCGAAGAATCAGCCCCAGCATTTT. The chain combines TRBV20-1 with TRBJ1-5, with a possible D match to TRBD1 (5 bases). V gave up 7 bases and J gave up 4 bases, with 17 bases separating them. The CDR3 spans 14 residues. Per germline, CDR1 DFQATT and CDR2 SNEGSKA (reference sequence).

Concerning this clonotype: Possible read error: a much larger clone is one base away. The chain combines TRBV7-3 with TRBJ2-5, with 12 bases lining up with TRBD2. The germline gives CDR1 SGHTA, CDR2 FQGTGA. Germline trimming cut 5 bases from V and 11 bases from J; bases unmatched to any gene: 12. This CDR3 region has 15 residues. This chain's CDR3 is CASSPRTSGDNEQYF. Here the CDR3 DNA reads TGTGCCAGCAGCCCTCGGACTAGCGGGGACAATGAGCAGTACTTC.

This chain links TRBV18 with TRBJ2-1; D may be TRBD1 (5 bases). CDR1 is KGHSH, CDR2 LQKENI, per germline. Trimming stripped 2 bases from V and 4 bases from J, with 9 bases between. The CDR3 spans 14 residues. The CDR3 coding sequence is TGTGCCAGCTCACCAGGGGCACAATACAATGAGCAGTTCTTC. Amino acids: CASSPGAQYNEQFF.

This clonotype has only one observation. V usage is TRBV9 and J usage is TRBJ2-7; D could derive from TRBD1 or TRBD2 (5 bases each). The germline V gene encodes CDR1 SGDLS and CDR2 YYNGEE. Trimming removed 0 bases at V and 2 bases at J, with 9 bases between. The CDR3 has 14 amino acids. In nucleotides, the CDR3 is TGTGCCAGCAGCGTAGGAGGGGATACCTACGAGCAGTACTTC. Protein: CASSVGGDTYEQYF.

This rearrangement joins TRBV10-3 to TRBJ2-1, with 10 bases that match TRBD2. V dropped 0 bases and J dropped 8; count of bases not matched to a gene: 7. The CDR3 has 16 amino acids. CDR1 and CDR2 (germline): ENHRY, SYGVKD. CDR3 loop: CAISESEAGGPDEQFF. CDR3 nucleotide sequence: TGTGCCATCAGTGAGTCTGAAGCGGGAGGGCCTGATGAGCAGTTCTTC.

Comments on this clonotype: A much bigger clone sits one base away, suggesting this may be a read error. The V and J genes are TRBV12-3 or TRBV12-4 and TRBJ2-3; maybe TRBD2 (7 bases). CDR3 length: 15 residues. V gave up 3 bases and J gave up 1 base, with 11 bases separating them. The CDR3 loop reads CASSFHGGRTDTQYF. CDR3 DNA sequence: TGTGCCAGCAGTTTTCACGGGGGGCGCACAGATACGCAGTATTTT.

The chain recombines TRBV20-1 with TRBJ2-3, with D perhaps matching TRBD1 (5 bases). In germline, CDR1 is DFQATT, CDR2 SNEGSKA (reference sequence). CDR3 length: 16 residues. Trimming removed 0 bases from V and 0 bases from J, with 13 bases in between. CDR3 sequence (DNA): TGCAGTGCTAGAGATCGAAGGGGCTATAGCACAGATACGCAGTATTTT. This translates into CSARDRRGYSTDTQYF.

V gene TRBV24-1 combines with J gene TRBJ2-1, with TRBD1 identical over 8 bases. The CDR3 loop spans 17 amino acids. J was trimmed by 7 bases and V by 3 bases; bases with no gene match: 13. Germline V gives CDR1 KGHDR, CDR2 SFDVKD. CDR3 amino acids: CATSDPGQGPSENEQFF. The CDR3 bases are TGTGCCACCAGTGATCCCGGACAGGGACCCTCGGAGAATGAGCAGTTCTTC.

This clonotype has just a few counts. The chain has TRBV7-9 and TRBJ2-1; 7 bases are shared with TRBD2. The trim removed 1 base at V and 2 bases at J, leaving 5 bases unmatched. The CDR3 is made up of 16 amino acids. Germline lookup yields CDR1 SEHNR and CDR2 FQNEAQ (reference sequence). CDR3 sequence reads: CASSLGSSGTYNEQFF. The CDR3 DNA sequence: TGTGCCAGCAGCTTAGGATCTAGCGGTACCTACAATGAGCAGTTCTTC.

The rearrangement uses TRBV28 and TRBJ2-7; 9 nucleotides match TRBD1. The ends lost 5 bases at V and 0 bases at J; junction bases unmatched: 8. Germline V gene sequence: CDR1 MDHEN, CDR2 SYDVKM. The CDR3 loop spans 16 amino acids. The CDR3 nucleotides are TGTGCCAGCAGTGGACAGGGGTTCCCGACCTCCTACGAGCAGTACTTC. Translated: CASSGQGFPTSYEQYF.

This clonotype was observed a handful of times. The rearrangement joins TRBV9 to TRBJ2-1; 12 bases map to TRBD2. The germline V gene encodes CDR1 SGDLS and CDR2 YYNGEE. J was trimmed by 4 bases and V by 4 bases; bases with no gene match: 9. CDR3 size: 17 residues. CDR3 in amino acids: CASSITSGGTGYNEQFF. In DNA, the CDR3 is TGTGCCAGCAGCATCACTAGCGGGGGGACGGGGTACAATGAGCAGTTCTTC.

A few counts support this clonotype. This chain links TRBV3-1 with TRBJ2-5; 9 nucleotides line up with TRBD2. The length of the CDR3 is 18 residues. V trimming: 1 base; J trimming: 4 bases; junction bases outside the gene matches: 13. Germline V lookup: CDR1 LGHDT, CDR2 YNNKEL (reference sequence). CDR3 protein: CASSQVQRIAGVAETQYF. DNA of the CDR3: TGTGCCAGCAGCCAAGTGCAGAGGATAGCGGGAGTTGCAGAGACCCAGTACTTC.

This clonotype was observed a handful of times. V is TRBV20-1 and J is TRBJ1-4, with D possibly TRBD1 on 5 matching bases. This CDR3 is built from 13 residues. The ends were cut back, 2 bases at V and 8 bases at J, with 12 bases in the middle. Germline loops: CDR1 DFQATT, CDR2 SNEGSKA (reference sequence). The CDR3 reads CSARLGAREKLFF. CDR3 in DNA: TGCAGTGCTAGACTCGGGGCTAGGGAAAAACTGTTTTTT.

The CDR3 coding sequence is TGCAGTACCTACTCGGGACGGGCCTCGGAAAAACTGTTTTTT. It codes for CSTYSGRASEKLFF. This chain joins TRBV20-1 and TRBJ1-4, with a possible D match to TRBD1 (5 bases). This CDR3 is built from 14 residues. V was trimmed by 8 bases and J by 8 bases, leaving 21 bases between them. Germline lookup yields CDR1 DFQATT and CDR2 SNEGSKA (reference sequence).

This clonotype was seen only a few times. The chain has TRBV9 and TRBJ2-4; D is unclear. Per the germline V gene, CDR1 is SGDLS and CDR2 is YYNGEE. Trimming stripped 2 bases from V and 7 bases from J, with 13 bases between. The CDR3 extends over 14 amino acids. The CDR3 DNA is TGTGCCAGCAGCGTTTACGGTGGGGTCAACATTCAGTACTTC. It is translated as CASSVYGGVNIQYF.

This clonotype was seen more than once but under ten times. V usage is TRBV30 and J usage is TRBJ2-7; D not certain. Deletions cut 0 bases from V and 3 bases from J, with 9 bases between. Per the germline V gene, CDR1 is GTSNPN and CDR2 is SVGIG (reference sequence). CDR3 length: 13 amino acids. DNA for the CDR3: TGTGCCTGGAGTGTAGGGCAGAGCTACGAGCAGTACTTC. It codes for CAWSVGQSYEQYF. The variable domain in full, with the rest retrieved from reference TRBV30 and TRBJ2-7, is SQTIHQWPATLVQPVGSPLSLECTVEGTSNPNLYWYRQAAGRGLQLLFYSVGIGQISSEVPQNLSASRPQDRQFILSSKKLLLSDSGFYLCAWSVGQSYEQYFGPGTRLTVT.

This clonotype was counted between two and nine times. This sequence joins TRBV4-1 and TRBJ1-2, with 9 positions matching TRBD1. V lost 0 bases and J lost 5; bases outside the gene matches: 10. CDR1 MGHRA and CDR2 YSYEKL come from the germline V gene. The CDR3 is 17 residues long. The CDR3 bases are TGCGCCAGCAGCCAAGATGGGGGACAGGGACGGAGATATGGCTACACCTTC. Its translation: CASSQDGGQGRRYGYTF.

In this sample, this clonotype turned up a few times. The chain uses TRBV7-3 and TRBJ1-1; no clear D. The V gene's germline CDR1 is SGHTA and CDR2 FQGTGA. V was clipped by 2 bases and J by 0 bases, with 10 bases between them. The CDR3 consists of 15 residues. The CDR3 DNA sequence: TGTGCCAGCAGCTTATCTACGGTGATGAACACTGAAGCTTTCTTT. This codes for CASSLSTVMNTEAFF.